One sample yielded the 15 T cell receptor beta chains listed below, sequenced in a study of vaccination and CD4 T cells after COVID-19. These receptors have no identified antigens. Cultured CD4+ T-cell DNA underwent Oncomine TCR Beta short-read sequencing. MiXCR, applied by TCRdb to the PCR reads, yields one record per CDR3 protein. The sample contains roughly 17,000 distinct CDR3 sequences, roughly two fifths of which appear only once. Treatment meaning: roughly 10-day PBMC culture with coronavirus spike peptide pools or control peptides (ViraFEST assay). Sequences were obtained from CD4+ T cells from blood, cultured in vitro. Receptor source: a human donor who had recovered from COVID-19.

The chain carries TRBV20-1 and TRBJ2-3, with 12 bases lining up with TRBD2. CDR3 length: 13 amino acids. Germline V gives CDR1 DFQATT, CDR2 SNEGSKA (reference sequence). V shed 7 bases and J 6 bases; nucleotides not matched to a gene: 5. The CDR3 loop is CSVTSGSRDTQYF. The CDR3 DNA sequence: TGCAGTGTGACTAGCGGGAGTAGGGATACGCAGTATTTT.

Here the CDR3 DNA reads TGTGCCTGGAGACCGGTCGTTCAGTCTGGCTACACCTTC. Translated, it gives CAWRPVVQSGYTF. The V call is TRBV30, the J call TRBJ1-2; no definite D call. Germline loops: CDR1 GTSNPN, CDR2 SVGIG (reference sequence). The CDR3 runs to 13 residues. V was shortened by 3 bases and J by 7 bases, with 15 bases between the two germline ends.

The chain employs TRBV18 and TRBJ1-3; no firm D call. Looked up from germline, CDR1 is KGHSH and CDR2 is LQKENI. The CDR3 extends over 14 amino acids. Between the trimmed V and J ends, which lost 0 bases and 5 bases, there was a span of 8 bases. The CDR3 reads CASSPPSSRNTIYF. Here the CDR3 DNA reads TGTGCCAGCTCACCACCGTCCAGCCGAAACACCATATATTTT.

This clonotype was seen more than once but under ten times. This chain links TRBV7-9 with TRBJ2-7; 9 bases are shared with TRBD1. Germline trimming cut 5 bases from V and 6 bases from J; bases unmatched to any gene: 8. The germline CDR1 and CDR2 sequences are SEHNR and FQNEAQ (reference sequence). This CDR3 comprises 14 residues. The CDR3 nucleotides are TGTGCCAGCAGCCCGGGACAGGGTTTCGGCGAGCAGTACTTC. The encoded protein is CASSPGQGFGEQYF.

This sequence joins TRBV19 and TRBJ2-2; tentatively, D is TRBD1 (6 bases). The CDR3 runs 16 residues. Trimming pared 3 bases from V and 2 bases from J, leaving 13 bases between. The germline V gene has CDR1 LNHDA and CDR2 SQIVND (reference sequence). Here the CDR3 DNA reads TGTGCCAGTAGTATGTTCGGACAGCGAAACACCGGGGAGCTGTTTTTT. Its protein product is CASSMFGQRNTGELFF.

V and J are TRBV5-1 and TRBJ2-7; 7 positions agree with TRBD1. The V segment lost 0 bases and the J segment 2 bases; nucleotides outside the gene matches: 5. The germline V gene encodes CDR1 SGHRS and CDR2 YFSETQ. CDR3 length equals 15 residues. This CDR3 reads CASSLGGTDTYEQYF. The CDR3 DNA is TGCGCCAGCAGCTTGGGAGGGACAGATACCTACGAGCAGTACTTC.

A note on this clonotype: The junction departs from germline at one end; a sequencing error may be responsible. The chain employs TRBV6-2 or TRBV6-3 and TRBJ2-5; unclear D gene. Germline CDR1 MNHEY, CDR2 SVGEGT. The CDR3 has 13 amino acids. CDR3 nucleotide sequence: TGTGCCAGCAGTTTGACTTTTCAAGAGACCCAGCACTTC. It translates to CASSLTFQETQHF.

The chain is built from TRBV12-3 or TRBV12-4 and TRBJ1-5; 8 positions agree with TRBD1. There are 15 residues in the CDR3. With 5 bases clipped from V and 4 bases from J, the junction kept 7 bases outside the gene matches. The CDR3 loop reads CASSPWTGLNQPQHF. DNA for the CDR3: TGTGCCAGCAGTCCGTGGACAGGGTTGAATCAGCCCCAGCATTTT.

The chain carries TRBV7-9 and TRBJ2-3; D uncertain. This CDR3 is built from 11 residues. V lost 6 bases, J lost 10 bases, and 11 bases lay in between. Germline CDR1 SEHNR, CDR2 FQNEAQ (reference sequence). CDR3 DNA sequence: TGTGCCAGCAGTCCCTCATATGCGCAGTATTTT. This gives the protein CASSPSYAQYF. The full variable domain, its missing parts supplied by reference TRBV7-9 and TRBJ2-3, is DTGVSQNPRHKITKRGQNVTFRCDPISEHNRLYWYRQTLGQGPEFLTYFQNEAQLEKSRLLSDRFSAERPKGSFSTLEIQRTEQGDSAMYLCASSPSYAQYFGPGTRLTVL.

V usage is TRBV20-1 and J usage is TRBJ2-1, with D uncertain. V lost 4 bases to trimming and J lost 0 bases, with 7 bases between them. The CDR3 is 13 amino acids. Germline CDR1 reads DFQATT; CDR2 reads SNEGSKA (reference sequence). CDR3 region: CSATHSSYNEQFF. For the CDR3, the DNA is TGCAGTGCTACACACAGCTCCTACAATGAGCAGTTCTTC.

The table lists this clonotype with a few counts. The chain recombines TRBV11-3 with TRBJ2-1; 11 nucleotides match TRBD2. Germline V gives CDR1 SGHNT, CDR2 YENEEA. CDR3 length: 16 residues. V lost 1 base, J lost 4 bases, and 3 bases stayed unmatched. The CDR3 reads CASSLGTSGRYNEQFF. CDR3 sequence (DNA): TGTGCCAGCAGCTTAGGGACTAGCGGGCGTTACAATGAGCAGTTCTTC.

The chain couples TRBV6-2 or TRBV6-3 to TRBJ2-6; TRBD2 matches 11 bases. J lost 0 bases, V lost 6 bases, and 13 bases had no gene match. Germline CDR1 MNHEY, CDR2 SVGEGT. The CDR3 is 20 residues long. The CDR3 DNA is TGTGCCAGCAGGCCCTGGGGACTAGCGGCTTGGAGCTCTGGGGCCAACGTCCTGACTTTC. Its protein product is CASRPWGLAAWSSGANVLTF.

This chain's CDR3 is CASSQDGAAPPYF. The CDR3 DNA reads TGTGCCAGCAGCCAAGATGGGGCAGCCCCTCCTTATTTT. The rearrangement uses TRBV3-1 and TRBJ2-3; D is perhaps TRBD1 (5 bases). The CDR3 is 13 residues long. V was clipped by 0 bases and J by 15 bases, with 16 bases between them. Per germline, CDR1 LGHDT and CDR2 YNNKEL (reference sequence).

This clonotype was found a few times. The chain links TRBV27 to TRBJ2-7; 9 bases agree with TRBD1. Losses at the gene ends were 4 bases for V and 4 bases for J; bases not matched to a gene: 2. This CDR3 is 13 amino acids long. CDR1 is MNHEY and CDR2 is SMNVEV in the germline V gene (reference sequence). Written as DNA, the CDR3 is TGTGCCAGCAGTTGGGGACAGGGTTACGAGCAGTACTTC. Translated: CASSWGQGYEQYF.

This chain's CDR3 is CASSDYEQYF. For the CDR3, the DNA is TGTGCCAGCAGTGATTACGAGCAGTACTTC. V usage is TRBV6-2 or TRBV6-3 and J usage is TRBJ2-7; no definite D call. This CDR3 comprises 10 residues. CDR1 MNHEY and CDR2 SVGEGT come from the germline V gene. Between the trimmed V and J ends, which lost 5 bases and 4 bases, there was a span of 3 bases.